This T cell receptor (beta chain) was found in a study of blood T cell repertoires in COVID-19. Study details: Specimens from acute and convalescent COVID-19 originated in the United States, Italy and Spain. The cDNA or gDNA used as material had been derived from T cells, B-cell-depleted T cells, or PBMCs.

Original processing notes: For nucleated cells, counts were estimated from reference gene primer amplification. TCRdb's table, derived via immunoSEQ multiplex PCR, lists solely in-frame clones and lacks some. D and trimming come from the DNA, and the V and J calls and clone size come from that table. The sample shows approximately 210,000 clones, approximately 91% of them seen only once. Trimming removed 1 base at V and 4 bases at J, with 8 bases between. Germline CDR1 reads SGHDT; CDR2 reads YYEEEE. There are 13 residues in the CDR3. This clone was counted only a few times. This TCR came from a woman aged 40 to 49 with acute or convalescent COVID-19. The chain joins TRBV5-6 to TRBJ1-2; D gene uncertain. The specimen was peripheral blood. The DNA for the CDR3 is TGTGCCAGCAGCTTGTTCGAGGGCTATGGCTACACCTTC. Its protein is CASSLFEGYGYTF.